A single sample is the source of the 16 T cell receptor beta chains below, sequenced in a study of CD8 T cells in ankylosing spondylitis. MiXCR was run by TCRdb on the 5' RACE reads, yielding one entry per CDR3 protein. Of tens of thousands of distinct CDR3 sequences listed, 6.2% are singletons. The sequenced material came from synovial fluid, either unsorted or a sorted T cell fraction (not recorded which). Receptors originate from a male donor with ankylosing spondylitis.

This sequence joins TRBV12-3 or TRBV12-4 and TRBJ2-5; 8 bases map to TRBD2. This CDR3 comprises 12 residues. Trimming took 5 bases from V and 12 from J; bases not matched to a gene: 8. The CDR3 sequence: CASSATSGREYF. As DNA, the CDR3 is TGTGCCAGCAGTGCAACTAGCGGAAGGGAGTACTTC.

This clonotype was seen many times. The rearrangement joins TRBV20-1 to TRBJ2-3, with 9 bases fitting TRBD1. V lost 3 bases and J lost 4; bases outside the gene matches: 5. CDR1 and CDR2 from the germline V gene are DFQATT and SNEGSKA (reference sequence). This CDR3 comprises 14 residues. CDR3 amino acids: CSASLDRGSDTQYF. In DNA form, the CDR3 reads TGCAGTGCTAGCTTGGACAGGGGCTCAGATACGCAGTATTTT.

This clonotype was detected a few times. The V gene is TRBV21-1, the J gene TRBJ1-1. TRBV21-1 is a recognized pseudogene. The length of the CDR3 is 16 residues. Written as DNA, the CDR3 is TGTGCCAGCAGCAAGCCTAGGGTACGATCGAACACTGAAGCTTTCTTT. Amino acids: CASSKPRVRSNTEAFF.

This clonotype has a handful of counts. The rearrangement joins TRBV28 to TRBJ2-3; D may match TRBD1 or TRBD2 (5 bases each). Per the germline V gene, CDR1 is MDHEN and CDR2 is SYDVKM. The CDR3 loop spans 15 amino acids. V lost 6 bases and J 7 bases, leaving 20 bases between the germline ends. The CDR3 loop reads CASRNRDQRSYTQYF. The CDR3 bases are TGTGCCAGCAGAAACCGGGACCAGAGGTCTTATACGCAGTATTTT.

This clonotype occurred many times. J is TRBJ1-1 and V is TRBV20-1; possible D gene TRBD1, 5 bases. Between the trimmed V and J ends, which lost 3 bases and 2 bases, there was a span of 13 bases. The CDR3 is 14 residues long. Germline assignment: CDR1 DFQATT and CDR2 SNEGSKA (reference sequence). The CDR3: CSARYQGSNTEAFF. The CDR3 DNA follows: TGCAGTGCTAGGTATCAGGGTTCTAACACTGAAGCTTTCTTT.

This clonotype occurred many times. CDR3 nucleotides: TGTGCCAGCGGGTCCGGGAGAGACGACTACACCTTC. It specifies CASGSGRDDYTF. The chain combines TRBV2 with TRBJ1-2; D not certain. The CDR3 loop spans 12 amino acids. V lost 8 bases to trimming and J lost 10 bases, with 17 bases between them. Germline values: CDR1 SNHLY, CDR2 FYNNEI.

This clonotype was observed at least ten times. J is TRBJ2-7 and V is TRBV5-1; 7 positions agree with TRBD2. This CDR3 has 15 residues. Germline V gene sequence: CDR1 SGHRS, CDR2 YFSETQ. V trimming: 0 bases; J trimming: 5 bases; junction bases outside the gene matches: 8. As DNA, the CDR3 is TGCGCCAGCAGCTTGGAAGGCAGGGAGGGCCACGAGCAGTACTTC. It codes for CASSLEGREGHEQYF.

This clonotype was observed many times. V usage is TRBV6-2 or TRBV6-3 and J usage is TRBJ2-2, with a possible D match to TRBD2 (6 bases). The V gene lost 7 bases and the J gene lost 6 bases, with 18 bases spanning the gap. The CDR3 is made up of 15 amino acids. Looked up from germline, CDR1 is MNHEY and CDR2 is SVGEGT. As DNA, the CDR3 is TGTGCCAGCACTCGGGAGTGGGTTTTTGCCGGGGAGCTGTTTTTT. This sequence encodes CASTREWVFAGELFF.

This clonotype was counted only a few times. This rearrangement joins TRBV20-1 to TRBJ2-1; tentative D call: TRBD2 (6 bases). V dropped 3 bases and J dropped 4 bases, with 10 bases sitting between them. CDR3 length: 13 residues. From germline, CDR1 is DFQATT and CDR2 SNEGSKA (reference sequence). CDR3 region: CSASGSVYNEQFF. CDR3 nucleotide sequence: TGCAGTGCTAGCGGGAGTGTGTACAATGAGCAGTTCTTC.

This clonotype was seen a few times. The chain employs TRBV4-3 and TRBJ2-7; 7 nucleotides line up with TRBD1. The germline gives CDR1 LGHNA, CDR2 YSLEER. The CDR3 loop spans 13 amino acids. The trim removed 1 base at V and 6 bases at J, leaving 3 bases unmatched. The CDR3 spells CASSQASGGEQYF. In nucleotides, the CDR3 is TGCGCCAGCAGCCAAGCCTCAGGGGGCGAGCAGTACTTC.

The table lists this clonotype with many counts. This chain uses TRBV7-9 with TRBJ2-7; TRBD2 matches at 9 bases. J was trimmed by 4 bases and V by 4 bases; bases with no gene match: 11. Germline assignment: CDR1 SEHNR and CDR2 FQNEAQ (reference sequence). This CDR3 is built from 16 residues. This CDR3 is CASSSTAVSGGYEQYF. The CDR3 DNA follows: TGTGCCAGCAGCTCCACCGCAGTAAGCGGGGGGTACGAGCAGTACTTC.

This clonotype was seen at least ten times. This chain joins TRBV10-3 and TRBJ2-5; D possibly uses TRBD1 or TRBD2 (5 bases each). The CDR3 has 13 amino acids. CDR1 is ENHRY and CDR2 is SYGVKD in the germline V gene. Trimming pared 2 bases from V and 8 bases from J, leaving 12 bases between. For the CDR3, the DNA is TGTGCCATCAGTGAGAGGGACCCGGGAACCCAGTACTTC. Its protein product is CAISERDPGTQYF.

A few counts support this clonotype. The V call is TRBV30, the J call TRBJ1-2, with D tentatively TRBD1 (6 bases). Deletions cut 6 bases from V and 6 bases from J, with 14 bases between. The CDR3 runs to 12 residues. Germline V gene sequence: CDR1 GTSNPN, CDR2 SVGIG (reference sequence). CDR3 sequence (DNA): TGTGCCTGTTCCGGACAGTCGAATGGCTACACCTTC. Its translation: CACSGQSNGYTF. Full variable domain (missing parts from reference TRBV30 and TRBJ1-2): SQTIHQWPATLVQPVGSPLSLECTVEGTSNPNLYWYRQAAGRGLQLLFYSVGIGQISSEVPQNLSASRPQDRQFILSSKKLLLSDSGFYLCACSGQSNGYTFGSGTRLTVV.

This clonotype appeared many times. The chain links TRBV7-8 to TRBJ2-7; D may be TRBD1 or TRBD2 (5 bases each). CDR1 is SGHVS and CDR2 is FQNEAQ in the germline V gene. CDR3 length equals 14 residues. V gave up 4 bases and J gave up 6 bases, with 16 bases separating them. The CDR3 protein is CASSSGPTALEQYF. DNA of the CDR3: TGTGCCAGCAGCTCGGGACCTACAGCGCTCGAGCAGTACTTC.

The chain couples TRBV7-9 to TRBJ2-7; TRBD2 matches at 7 bases. The V gene end was trimmed by 3 bases and the J gene end by 2 bases; junction bases not matched to a gene: 7. CDR1 SEHNR and CDR2 FQNEAQ come from the germline V gene (reference sequence). This CDR3 is 15 amino acids long. The CDR3 bases are TGTGCCAGCAGCTTTCTATTAGCGGGTCCCTACGAGCAGTACTTC. Translation gives CASSFLLAGPYEQYF.

The chain recombines TRBV6-5 with TRBJ1-1, with 10 bases that match TRBD1. The CDR3 loop spans 12 amino acids. Germline V gives CDR1 MNHEY, CDR2 SVGAGI. V lost 6 bases and J lost 12; bases outside the gene matches: 7. The CDR3: CASSLGGQGTFF. The CDR3, as DNA: TGTGCCAGCAGCCTCGGGGGACAGGGGACTTTCTTT.